These T cell receptor beta chains were read from a single sample in a study of T cells in Graves' hyperthyroidism and ophthalmopathy. TCRdb analysed the multiplex PCR reads with MiXCR anew, one entry per CDR3 protein. Here the sample spans approximately 700,000 distinct CDR3 sequences, just under 45% being singletons. Sequences were obtained from peripheral blood or thyroid tissue (not recorded which). These receptor sequences come from an adult man with Graves' disease, either hyperthyroidism or ophthalmopathy (not recorded which). Each CDR3 is given with its conserved first and last residue. The D gene is left open where the match is weak. Size values are once, few and many counts, or a class for expanded clones, and some rows have none.

J gene,clone size,D gene,V gene,CDR3 DNA,CDR3 protein
TRBJ2-7,.,TRBD1,TRBV2,TGTGCCAGCAACCAGGGGGCTGATGAGCAGTACTTC,CASNQGADEQYF
TRBJ2-7,few,.,TRBV7-2,TGTGCCAGCGGCGAGGGGAGCTCCTACGAGCAGTACTTC,CASGEGSSYEQYF
TRBJ1-6,.,TRBD1,TRBV7-9,TGCGCCAGCAGCCAAGGGACAGGGATTTCACCCCTCCACTTT,CASSQGTGISPLHF
TRBJ1-5,few,.,TRBV19,TGTGCCAGTAGTATAGTGGGGCCGGAGGACAATCAGCCCCAGCATTTT,CASSIVGPEDNQPQHF
TRBJ1-6,.,.,TRBV6-5,TGTGCCAGCAGTACCGGGACACACATCCACTTT,CASSTGTHIHF
TRBJ1-2,many,.,TRBV25-1,TGTGCCAGCAGTGACCTGGAAGGCTACACCTTC,CASSDLEGYTF
TRBJ2-7,.,TRBD2,TRBV19,TGTGCCAGTAGTATACGGCTAGCGGGAGGGCTTGGTGAGCAGTACTTC,CASSIRLAGGLGEQYF
TRBJ1-1,many,.,TRBV2,TGTGCCAGCAGTGGGATCGGGGGGAACACTGAAGCTTTCTTT,CASSGIGGNTEAFF
TRBJ1-5,.,TRBD1,TRBV19,TGTGCCAGTAATGGGGACAGGGCACAACGACAGCCCCAGCATTTT,CASNGDRAQRQPQHF
TRBJ2-5,.,.,TRBV7-3,TGTGCCAGCAGGTCGGGGCAGGTGGAAGAGACCCAGTACTTC,CASRSGQVEETQYF
TRBJ1-4,.,.,TRBV6-5,TGTGCCAGCAGTTACAGTCGCGACGTAAATGAAAAACTGTTTTTT,CASSYSRDVNEKLFF
TRBJ1-6,many,.,TRBV7-8,TGTGCCAGCAGCTCCAGGACTCTAACCCTCCACTTT,CASSSRTLTLHF
TRBJ1-3,many,.,TRBV10-3,TGTGGGACAAAGGGTGACACCATATATTTT,CGTKGDTIYF
TRBJ1-3,.,TRBD1,TRBV9,TGTGCCAGCAGCGCGGGGACAGGGAGGGACACCATATATTTT,CASSAGTGRDTIYF
TRBJ2-7,.,TRBD1,TRBV7-9,TGTGCCAGCAGGAATATGATGACAGGGTTGACCTACGAGCAGTACTTC,CASRNMMTGLTYEQYF
TRBJ1-6,.,.,TRBV6-1,TGTGCCAGCAGTTTAGCGCGTTTTTCTGGGAGCACCTATAATTCACCCCTCCACTTT,CASSLARFSGSTYNSPLHF
TRBJ1-1,many,.,TRBV7-9,TGTGCCAGCAGCCTGGAAGCGGACACTGAAGCTTTCTTT,CASSLEADTEAFF
TRBJ1-5,many,.,TRBV7-2,TGTGCCAGCAGCTTAGAAGGGTTTGCGGGCAATCAGCCCCAGCATTTT,CASSLEGFAGNQPQHF
TRBJ2-6,many,.,TRBV24-1,TGTGCCACGGGGGACCCTGGGGCCAACGTCCTGACTTTC,CATGDPGANVLTF
TRBJ1-1,.,TRBD1,TRBV29-1,TGCAGTTTAGATCAGGGGGCTGAAGCTTTCTTT,CSLDQGAEAFF
TRBJ2-5,.,TRBD2,TRBV7-9,TGTGCCAGCAGCTCCGGGAGGGCCCAGTACTTC,CASSSGRAQYF
TRBJ1-1,.,.,TRBV24-1,TGTGCCACCAGTAGAACAGGGAGGACTGAAGCTTTCTTT,CATSRTGRTEAFF
TRBJ2-3,.,TRBD2,TRBV20-1,TGCAGTGCTGCGGGGGGCACACATAGCACAGATACGCAGTATTTT,CSAAGGTHSTDTQYF
TRBJ2-5,few,TRBD2,TRBV7-9,TGTGCCAGCAGCCGCTGGACTAGCGGGGGGGTAGAGACCCAGTACTTC,CASSRWTSGGVETQYF
TRBJ1-1,.,.,TRBV12-3/TRBV12-4,TGTGCCAGCAGCACGGGGGTGGCTGGCACTGAAGCTTTCTTT,CASSTGVAGTEAFF
TRBJ1-5,many,.,TRBV2,TGTGCCAGTAGGGACCAAAATCAGCCCCAGCATTTT,CASRDQNQPQHF
TRBJ2-7,.,TRBD2,TRBV6-5,TGTGCCAGCAGTTATGGGTCCGGAGCGGGAGTGCACGAGCAGTACTTC,CASSYGSGAGVHEQYF
TRBJ1-5,.,.,TRBV20-1,TGCGGTGCTAGGGTGCCGGGACACAATAGCAATCAGCCCCAGCATTTT,CGARVPGHNSNQPQHF
TRBJ1-4,many,.,TRBV10-3,TGTGCCATCAGTGATCAACAGTCAGAACTGTTTTTT,CAISDQQSELFF
TRBJ1-5,.,TRBD1,TRBV29-1,TGCAGCGTTGATCCCGGGACAGGGGATCAGCCCCAGCATTTT,CSVDPGTGDQPQHF
TRBJ1-2,.,.,TRBV20-1,TGCAGTGCTATACATCGCCACTATGGCTACACCTTC,CSAIHRHYGYTF
TRBJ2-7,.,TRBD2,TRBV12-3/TRBV12-4,TGTGCCAGCAGTTTGCGGGGGTCACTCCATTCCCCGCAATACTTC,CASSLRGSLHSPQYF
TRBJ2-7,.,TRBD2,TRBV24-1,TGTGCCACCAGTGACCCCGGACTAGCGGGAGCGGGCGAGCAGTACTTC,CATSDPGLAGAGEQYF
TRBJ2-7,.,TRBD1,TRBV10-2,TGCGCCAGCAGGGGACAGGTCACCTACGAGCAGTACTTC,CASRGQVTYEQYF
TRBJ1-1,few,.,TRBV6-5,TGTGCCAGCACCTACTCGACAAGGGCTGAAGCTTTCTTT,CASTYSTRAEAFF
TRBJ1-5,.,.,TRBV9,TGTGCCAGCTCACCTGACTGGCTGATCAATCAGCCCCAGCATTTT,CASSPDWLINQPQHF
TRBJ2-7,.,.,TRBV5-1,TGCGCCAGCAGCTTGGCCTATAGGGGGTCCTACGAGCAGTACTTC,CASSLAYRGSYEQYF
TRBJ1-1,.,.,TRBV6-1,TGTGCCAGCAGTGACCGGGCCGAAAAGAACACTGAAGCTTTCTTT,CASSDRAEKNTEAFF
TRBJ2-5,many,.,TRBV25-1,TGTGCCAGCAGCACCCCTTTGGAGACCCAGTACTTC,CASSTPLETQYF
TRBJ1-2,.,.,TRBV20-1,TGCAGTGCTCCGACAGATAACTATGGCTACACCTTC,CSAPTDNYGYTF
TRBJ1-2,many,TRBD1,TRBV24-1,TGTGCCACCAGTGACTACACAGGGGACGTCTATGGCTACACCTTC,CATSDYTGDVYGYTF
TRBJ1-5,.,.,TRBV5-1,TGCGCCAGCAGCTTGGCCGGTACAGACTATCAGCCCCAGCATTTT,CASSLAGTDYQPQHF
TRBJ1-2,.,.,TRBV2,TGTGCCAGCAGTGAAGACCCGGACTATGGCTACACCTTC,CASSEDPDYGYTF
TRBJ1-4,.,.,TRBV29-1,TGCAGCGTCGACTCCTCGGGACCGGCAATTGAGAATGAAAAACTGTTTTTT,CSVDSSGPAIENEKLFF
TRBJ2-5,many,TRBD2,TRBV24-1,TGTGCCACCAGTGATGTGAGCGGGATCGTGGAGACCCAGTACTTC,CATSDVSGIVETQYF
TRBJ1-2,.,.,TRBV20-1,TGCAGTGCCCCGGCCACTTTACTCTATGGCTACACCTTC,CSAPATLLYGYTF
TRBJ2-2,few,.,TRBV20-1,TGCAGTGCTGCTATGGGCGGGACAGTAGGCACCGGGGAGCTGTTTTTT,CSAAMGGTVGTGELFF
TRBJ1-2,few,.,TRBV12-3/TRBV12-4,TGTGCCAGCGAACTATCAGGGAACTATGGCTACACCTTC,CASELSGNYGYTF
TRBJ1-6,.,TRBD1,TRBV2,TGTGCCAGCAGTTTCCTCGGGACAGGGCAAAATTCACCCCTCCACTTT,CASSFLGTGQNSPLHF
TRBJ2-7,.,TRBD1,TRBV7-3,TGTGCCAGCAGTCCTACCCGGGACAGCTACGAGCAGTACTTC,CASSPTRDSYEQYF
TRBJ1-2,once,.,TRBV7-9,TGTGCCAGCAGGTCTCCGGCCGGAAACTATGGCTACACCTTC,CASRSPAGNYGYTF
TRBJ1-5,many,.,TRBV7-6,TGTGCCAGCAGCTTAAGTGTGAGTCGGGGGGCGAATCAGCCCCAGCATTTT,CASSLSVSRGANQPQHF
TRBJ2-7,.,TRBD2,TRBV4-1,TGCGCCAGCAGCCAAGATCTCGCGGGAGGGAGGTACGAGCAGTACTTC,CASSQDLAGGRYEQYF
TRBJ1-4,.,.,TRBV10-3,TGTGCCAGCAGCCCTCGGGCGCATTTTAATGAAAAACTGTTTTTT,CASSPRAHFNEKLFF